Listed below are T cell receptor beta chains from one sample, sequenced in a study of T cells of healthy individuals. TCRdb analysed the 5' RACE reads with MiXCR anew, one entry per CDR3 protein. Of about 96,000 distinct CDR3 sequences listed, approximately 18% are singletons. The receptors were gathered from a human donor in good health. CDR3s include the opening cysteine and the closing phenylalanine or tryptophan. D genes are given only for firm matches. Size is stated for part of the rows, as once, few or many counts, or as a class when the clone is expanded.

clone_size: -
d_call: -
j_call: TRBJ1-5
cdr3_length: 13
v_call: TRBV7-9
cdr3_nt: TGTGCCAGCAGCCCGACAGGCGGTCAGCCCCAGCATTTT
cdr3_aa: CASSPTGGQPQHF

clone_size: few
d_call: -
j_call: TRBJ2-1
cdr3_length: 13
v_call: TRBV7-2
cdr3_nt: TGTGCCAGCAGCTTATACTCCCACAATGAGCAGTTCTTC
cdr3_aa: CASSLYSHNEQFF

clone_size: -
d_call: TRBD1
j_call: TRBJ2-3
cdr3_length: 14
v_call: TRBV27
cdr3_nt: TGTGCCAGTTCCCGGGACAGGGGGCAAGATACGCAGTATTTT
cdr3_aa: CASSRDRGQDTQYF

clone_size: -
d_call: -
j_call: TRBJ2-5
cdr3_length: 13
v_call: TRBV7-6
cdr3_nt: TGTGCCAGCACCACTACTTACCAAGAGACCCAGTACTTC
cdr3_aa: CASTTTYQETQYF

clone_size: few
d_call: -
j_call: TRBJ2-6
cdr3_length: 16
v_call: TRBV11-2
cdr3_nt: TGTGCCAGCAGCTTAGATTTAAACTCTGGGGCCAACGTCCTGACTTTC
cdr3_aa: CASSLDLNSGANVLTF

clone_size: -
d_call: TRBD2
j_call: TRBJ2-3
cdr3_length: 17
v_call: TRBV3-1
cdr3_nt: TGTGCCAGCAGCCAAGACTTTTTGTTGGCGGGAGCAGATACGCAGTATTTT
cdr3_aa: CASSQDFLLAGADTQYF

clone_size: few
d_call: -
j_call: TRBJ2-5
cdr3_length: 14
v_call: TRBV28
cdr3_nt: TGTGCCAGCAGTTCCTTGACTGCCGAAGAGACCCAGTACTTC
cdr3_aa: CASSSLTAEETQYF

clone_size: -
d_call: TRBD2
j_call: TRBJ2-7
cdr3_length: 13
v_call: TRBV20-1
cdr3_nt: TGCAGTGCTAGTTCTAGCGGGAGTTCCGAGCAGTACTTC
cdr3_aa: CSASSSGSSEQYF

clone_size: few
d_call: -
j_call: TRBJ1-2
cdr3_length: 14
v_call: TRBV15
cdr3_nt: TGTGCCACCAGCATCTACCAGGGGAACTATGGCTACACCTTC
cdr3_aa: CATSIYQGNYGYTF

clone_size: few
d_call: TRBD2
j_call: TRBJ2-5
cdr3_length: 16
v_call: TRBV27
cdr3_nt: TGTGCCAGCAGTCCTTACCTTAGCGGGAGTAGGGAGACCCAGTACTTC
cdr3_aa: CASSPYLSGSRETQYF

clone_size: many
d_call: -
j_call: TRBJ2-3
cdr3_length: 15
v_call: TRBV10-2
cdr3_nt: TGCGCCACCACCACCCTACTAGTTAGAACAGATACGCAGTATTTT
cdr3_aa: CATTTLLVRTDTQYF

clone_size: few
d_call: -
j_call: TRBJ2-3
cdr3_length: 13
v_call: TRBV7-3
cdr3_nt: TGTGCCAGCAGCTTCAGGGCACAGGATACGCAGTATTTT
cdr3_aa: CASSFRAQDTQYF

clone_size: -
d_call: -
j_call: TRBJ1-1
cdr3_length: 19
v_call: TRBV4-2
cdr3_nt: TGTGCCAGCAGCCAAGACCCACCCTATAGGGAGGGGCAAAACACTGAAGCTTTCTTT
cdr3_aa: CASSQDPPYREGQNTEAFF

clone_size: -
d_call: -
j_call: TRBJ2-7
cdr3_length: 13
v_call: TRBV2
cdr3_nt: TGTGCCAGGACCCCTCCGATCTCCTACGAGCAGTACTTC
cdr3_aa: CARTPPISYEQYF

clone_size: -
d_call: -
j_call: TRBJ1-5
cdr3_length: 13
v_call: TRBV7-8
cdr3_nt: TGTGCCAGCAGCTCCGGGACAAATCAGCCCCAGCATTTT
cdr3_aa: CASSSGTNQPQHF

clone_size: many
d_call: -
j_call: TRBJ1-5
cdr3_length: 14
v_call: TRBV28
cdr3_nt: TGTGCCAGCAGTTTTGGAACACATAATCAGCCCCAGCATTTT
cdr3_aa: CASSFGTHNQPQHF

clone_size: many
d_call: -
j_call: TRBJ2-3
cdr3_length: 16
v_call: TRBV7-9
cdr3_nt: TGTGCCAGCAGCCATAACTTAGGAGAGGGCCCAGATACGCAGTATTTT
cdr3_aa: CASSHNLGEGPDTQYF

clone_size: many
d_call: TRBD1
j_call: TRBJ2-4
cdr3_length: 18
v_call: TRBV18
cdr3_nt: TGTGCCAGCTCACCGGGACAGGGGGCAGAGATAGCCAAAAACATTCAGTACTTC
cdr3_aa: CASSPGQGAEIAKNIQYF

clone_size: few
d_call: -
j_call: TRBJ2-1
cdr3_length: 15
v_call: TRBV4-1
cdr3_nt: TGCGCCAGCAGCCAAGTCGGGTGGCAGGCCAATGAGCAGTTCTTC
cdr3_aa: CASSQVGWQANEQFF

clone_size: many
d_call: -
j_call: TRBJ1-1
cdr3_length: 15
v_call: TRBV5-1
cdr3_nt: TGCGCCAGCAGCTTGGAGGGGACACTGAACACTGAAGCTTTCTTT
cdr3_aa: CASSLEGTLNTEAFF

clone_size: many
d_call: -
j_call: TRBJ2-1
cdr3_length: 12
v_call: TRBV18
cdr3_nt: TGTGCCAGCTCACCACAGGGTACAGAGCAGTTCTTC
cdr3_aa: CASSPQGTEQFF

clone_size: -
d_call: TRBD2
j_call: TRBJ2-5
cdr3_length: 13
v_call: TRBV5-4
cdr3_nt: TGTGCCAGCAGCTGGCGGGGGGGAGAGACCCAGTACTTC
cdr3_aa: CASSWRGGETQYF

clone_size: many
d_call: TRBD2
j_call: TRBJ2-3
cdr3_length: 17
v_call: TRBV7-2
cdr3_nt: TGTGCCAGCAGCACCCGACTAGCGGGAGCGGGGGCAGATACGCAGTATTTT
cdr3_aa: CASSTRLAGAGADTQYF

clone_size: -
d_call: TRBD1
j_call: TRBJ1-6
cdr3_length: 16
v_call: TRBV30
cdr3_nt: TGTGCCTGGAGTGTAAAAATAGGACAGGGGACAGCACCCCTCCACTTT
cdr3_aa: CAWSVKIGQGTAPLHF

clone_size: -
d_call: -
j_call: TRBJ1-2
cdr3_length: 14
v_call: TRBV5-1
cdr3_nt: TGCGCCAGCAGCTTGGACGGGAAGGGGAATGGCTACACCTTC
cdr3_aa: CASSLDGKGNGYTF

clone_size: -
d_call: -
j_call: TRBJ2-1
cdr3_length: 16
v_call: TRBV7-6
cdr3_nt: TGTGCCAGCAGCTCCTCCGTGTACAACTCCTACAATGAGCAGTTCTTC
cdr3_aa: CASSSSVYNSYNEQFF

clone_size: few
d_call: TRBD1
j_call: TRBJ1-1
cdr3_length: 14
v_call: TRBV11-2
cdr3_nt: TGTGCCAGCAGCTCGGACAGGGTGAACACTGAAGCTTTCTTT
cdr3_aa: CASSSDRVNTEAFF

clone_size: few
d_call: -
j_call: TRBJ1-1
cdr3_length: 14
v_call: TRBV15
cdr3_nt: TGTGCCACCAGCCCAGCAAACCTCAACACTGAAGCTTTCTTT
cdr3_aa: CATSPANLNTEAFF

clone_size: -
d_call: -
j_call: TRBJ1-5
cdr3_length: 14
v_call: TRBV27
cdr3_nt: TGTGCCAGCAGGCCTACAGGGCGCAATCAGCCCCAGCATTTT
cdr3_aa: CASRPTGRNQPQHF

clone_size: many
d_call: -
j_call: TRBJ1-6
cdr3_length: 18
v_call: TRBV7-8
cdr3_nt: TGTGCCAGCAGCTTACGGCAGCCGTCAAGCTCCTATAATTCACCCCTCCACTTT
cdr3_aa: CASSLRQPSSSYNSPLHF

clone_size: many
d_call: -
j_call: TRBJ1-1
cdr3_length: 14
v_call: TRBV18
cdr3_nt: TGTGCCAGCTTCCCGGATCAGGGATCCACTGAAGCTTTCTTT
cdr3_aa: CASFPDQGSTEAFF

clone_size: many
d_call: TRBD1
j_call: TRBJ2-5
cdr3_length: 15
v_call: TRBV25-1
cdr3_nt: TGTGCCAGCAGTGAACCCCACAGGGGGCAAGAGACCCAGTACTTC
cdr3_aa: CASSEPHRGQETQYF

clone_size: -
d_call: -
j_call: TRBJ1-1
cdr3_length: 16
v_call: TRBV28
cdr3_nt: TGTGCCAGCTCCACGGGGCAGGAAAAGGCTAGCACTGAAGCTTTCTTT
cdr3_aa: CASSTGQEKASTEAFF

clone_size: few
d_call: -
j_call: TRBJ1-5
cdr3_length: 15
v_call: TRBV12-3/TRBV12-4
cdr3_nt: TGTGCCAGCAGTTTATCCACGGGGGGGAATCAGCCCCAGCATTTT
cdr3_aa: CASSLSTGGNQPQHF

clone_size: few
d_call: TRBD1
j_call: TRBJ2-1
cdr3_length: 16
v_call: TRBV4-2
cdr3_nt: TGTGCCAGCAGCCAGCGGGACAGGGGGTCCTACAATGAGCAGTTCTTC
cdr3_aa: CASSQRDRGSYNEQFF

clone_size: -
d_call: -
j_call: TRBJ2-3
cdr3_length: 14
v_call: TRBV7-2
cdr3_nt: TGTGCCAGCAGCTTTAGGCAGCCCACAGATACGCAGTATTTT
cdr3_aa: CASSFRQPTDTQYF

clone_size: -
d_call: -
j_call: TRBJ1-3
cdr3_length: 15
v_call: TRBV5-1
cdr3_nt: TGCGCCAGCAGCTTGGAACGTGCAGGTGGAAACACCATATATTTT
cdr3_aa: CASSLERAGGNTIYF

clone_size: -
d_call: -
j_call: TRBJ1-5
cdr3_length: 15
v_call: TRBV20-1
cdr3_nt: TGCAGTGCTAGCGGAAAAACGTATAGCAATCAGCCCCAGCATTTT
cdr3_aa: CSASGKTYSNQPQHF

clone_size: -
d_call: -
j_call: TRBJ2-5
cdr3_length: 14
v_call: TRBV20-1
cdr3_nt: TGCAGTGCTAGAGAGGCCCGTATCCAAGAGACCCAGTACTTC
cdr3_aa: CSAREARIQETQYF

clone_size: few
d_call: -
j_call: TRBJ2-7
cdr3_length: 16
v_call: TRBV27
cdr3_nt: TGTGCCAGCAGTTTAAGTCATCAGTCACCCCTACTCGGGCAGTACTTC
cdr3_aa: CASSLSHQSPLLGQYF

clone_size: few
d_call: -
j_call: TRBJ2-1
cdr3_length: 14
v_call: TRBV5-1
cdr3_nt: TGCGCCAGCAGCTTGGAGGGTACCTACAATGAGCAGTTCTTC
cdr3_aa: CASSLEGTYNEQFF

clone_size: -
d_call: -
j_call: TRBJ1-2
cdr3_length: 13
v_call: TRBV28
cdr3_nt: TGTGCCAGCAGTTTACCCGGACGCTCGGGCTACACCTTC
cdr3_aa: CASSLPGRSGYTF

clone_size: -
d_call: TRBD2
j_call: TRBJ2-7
cdr3_length: 16
v_call: TRBV28
cdr3_nt: TGTGCCAGCAGCAGTAATTGGGGGGGACGCTCCTACGAGCAGTACTTC
cdr3_aa: CASSSNWGGRSYEQYF

clone_size: many
d_call: TRBD2
j_call: TRBJ2-3
cdr3_length: 16
v_call: TRBV10-3
cdr3_nt: TGTGCCATCAGTAGAAGCTTAGCGGGAGAAACAGATACGCAGTATTTT
cdr3_aa: CAISRSLAGETDTQYF

clone_size: many
d_call: -
j_call: TRBJ2-2
cdr3_length: 13
v_call: TRBV29-1
cdr3_nt: TGCAGCGTTGGGCAGGTTAACACCGGGGAGCTGTTTTTT
cdr3_aa: CSVGQVNTGELFF

clone_size: -
d_call: TRBD1
j_call: TRBJ2-5
cdr3_length: 16
v_call: TRBV11-1
cdr3_nt: TGTGCCAGCAGTTTTGCCTGGACAGGGAGCCAAGAGACCCAGTACTTC
cdr3_aa: CASSFAWTGSQETQYF

clone_size: -
d_call: -
j_call: TRBJ1-6
cdr3_length: 12
v_call: TRBV2
cdr3_nt: TGTGCCAGCAGTGACAGTTATTCACCCCTCCACTTT
cdr3_aa: CASSDSYSPLHF

clone_size: -
d_call: TRBD2
j_call: TRBJ2-1
cdr3_length: 15
v_call: TRBV27
cdr3_nt: TGTGCCAGCACCATAACTAGCGGGGCCTACAATGAGCAGTTCTTC
cdr3_aa: CASTITSGAYNEQFF

clone_size: many
d_call: -
j_call: TRBJ1-4
cdr3_length: 15
v_call: TRBV15
cdr3_nt: TGTGCCACCAGCAGCCGTACGCAGAATAATGAAAAACTGTTTTTT
cdr3_aa: CATSSRTQNNEKLFF

clone_size: few
d_call: -
j_call: TRBJ2-1
cdr3_length: 14
v_call: TRBV6-5
cdr3_nt: TGTGCCAGCAGTGCCCTGAGCAGGTACAATGAGCAGTTCTTC
cdr3_aa: CASSALSRYNEQFF

clone_size: many
d_call: -
j_call: TRBJ1-2
cdr3_length: 15
v_call: TRBV3-1
cdr3_nt: TGTGCCAGCAGCCTACTAGACCCCCATCGCTATGGCTACACCTTC
cdr3_aa: CASSLLDPHRYGYTF

clone_size: -
d_call: TRBD1
j_call: TRBJ2-2
cdr3_length: 15
v_call: TRBV6-1
cdr3_nt: TGTGCCAGCAGAGGGGACAGGGGGAGCACCGGGGAGCTGTTTTTT
cdr3_aa: CASRGDRGSTGELFF

clone_size: many
d_call: TRBD1
j_call: TRBJ2-2
cdr3_length: 16
v_call: TRBV18
cdr3_nt: TGTGCCAGCTCGCCTATGGGACAGTCTAACACCGGGGAGCTGTTTTTT
cdr3_aa: CASSPMGQSNTGELFF

clone_size: -
d_call: TRBD2
j_call: TRBJ2-3
cdr3_length: 16
v_call: TRBV3-1
cdr3_nt: TGTGCCAGCAGCCTGTTAGAAGCGGGGGGCACAGATACGCAGTATTTT
cdr3_aa: CASSLLEAGGTDTQYF